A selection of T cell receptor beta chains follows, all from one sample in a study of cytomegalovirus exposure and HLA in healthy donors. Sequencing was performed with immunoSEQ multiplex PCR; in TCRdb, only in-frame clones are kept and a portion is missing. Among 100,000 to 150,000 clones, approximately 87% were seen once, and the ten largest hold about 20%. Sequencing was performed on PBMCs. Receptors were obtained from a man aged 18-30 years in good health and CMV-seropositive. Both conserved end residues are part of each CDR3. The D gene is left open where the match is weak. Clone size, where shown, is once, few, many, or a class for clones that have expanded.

DNA: TGTGCCTGGAGTGAAGGACAGGCCATCCAAGAGACCCAGTACTTC
CDR3: CAWSEGQAIQETQYF
V: TRBV30
size: NA
J: TRBJ2-5
D: TRBD1

DNA: TGTGCCAGCAGTGAGAGTGTTTGGTCAGGGGGTCAGCCCCAGCATTTT
CDR3: CASSESVWSGGQPQHF
V: TRBV6-1
size: NA
J: TRBJ1-5
D: TRBD1

DNA: TGCGCCAGCAGCCAAGATATGGCAGGGGCGACGGCTGAAGCTTTCTTT
CDR3: CASSQDMAGATAEAFF
V: TRBV4-1
size: NA
J: TRBJ1-1
D: NA

DNA: TGTGCCAGCAGCCTAAAGGCAGGGGGCAGCACAGATACGCAGTATTTT
CDR3: CASSLKAGGSTDTQYF
V: TRBV7-6
size: NA
J: TRBJ2-3
D: TRBD1

DNA: TGTGCCAGCAGCAAAGGGACAGGGGGCGAGCAGTACTTC
CDR3: CASSKGTGGEQYF
V: TRBV21-1
size: NA
J: TRBJ2-7
D: NA

DNA: TGCGCCAGCAGCTTGGGGACAGGGAAAGAGACCCAGTACTTC
CDR3: CASSLGTGKETQYF
V: TRBV5-1
size: NA
J: TRBJ2-5
D: TRBD1

DNA: TGTGCCAGTAGAGGACAGGACTATCAGCCCCAGCATTTT
CDR3: CASRGQDYQPQHF
V: TRBV19
size: NA
J: TRBJ1-5
D: TRBD1

DNA: TGTGCCAGCAGGTCGACTAGCGGGGGGCCGGAGCAGTTCTTC
CDR3: CASRSTSGGPEQFF
V: TRBV7-3
size: NA
J: TRBJ2-1
D: TRBD2

DNA: TGTGCCAGCAGCCAGGGGAGGTATGGCTACACCTTC
CDR3: CASSQGRYGYTF
V: TRBV14
size: NA
J: TRBJ1-2
D: NA

DNA: TGCGCCAGCAGCTTGAGTCAGGTCGGCGGCTACACCTTC
CDR3: CASSLSQVGGYTF
V: TRBV5-1
size: once
J: TRBJ1-2
D: NA

DNA: TGTGCCAGCAGCCTGGGACAGCTTGCAACTAATGAAAAACTGTTTTTT
CDR3: CASSLGQLATNEKLFF
V: TRBV7-9
size: few
J: TRBJ1-4
D: TRBD1

DNA: TGTGCCAGCAGTTTAGAGGACAGGGGCCCTAGCACAGATACGCAGTATTTT
CDR3: CASSLEDRGPSTDTQYF
V: TRBV28
size: NA
J: TRBJ2-3
D: TRBD1

DNA: TGTGCCAGCAGCTTGGGGGGGCCTGCGACCTCCTACAATGAGCAGTTCTTC
CDR3: CASSLGGPATSYNEQFF
V: TRBV5-4
size: NA
J: TRBJ2-1
D: NA

DNA: TGTGCCAGCAGCTTAGAAGTAGACAGCTACAATGAGCAGTTCTTC
CDR3: CASSLEVDSYNEQFF
V: TRBV7-6
size: NA
J: TRBJ2-1
D: NA

DNA: TGTGCCAGCAGCTTAGGACAGGGGAGTACTGAAGCTTTCTTT
CDR3: CASSLGQGSTEAFF
V: TRBV7-3
size: NA
J: TRBJ1-1
D: TRBD1

DNA: TGTGCCAGCATGGCAGCGGCCGGGGAGCTGTTTTTT
CDR3: CASMAAAGELFF
V: TRBV9
size: NA
J: TRBJ2-2
D: NA

DNA: TGTGCCAGCAGCTCGGGACTCCGCTACGAGCAGTACTTC
CDR3: CASSSGLRYEQYF
V: TRBV5-4
size: NA
J: TRBJ2-7
D: NA

DNA: TGTGCCAGCAGCCCGGGGGGCCTAGCCAAAAACATTCAGTACTTC
CDR3: CASSPGGLAKNIQYF
V: TRBV2
size: NA
J: TRBJ2-4
D: NA

DNA: TGTGCCAGCAGCCCAACCGGGACAACTGGCTACACCTTC
CDR3: CASSPTGTTGYTF
V: TRBV5-4
size: NA
J: TRBJ1-2
D: NA

DNA: TGTGCCAGCAGTGTGGAGTACACTGAAGCTTTCTTT
CDR3: CASSVEYTEAFF
V: TRBV2
size: NA
J: TRBJ1-1
D: NA

DNA: TGTGCCAGCAGCTTTGGTTTGGACATTGGAAACACCATATATTTT
CDR3: CASSFGLDIGNTIYF
V: TRBV7-9
size: few
J: TRBJ1-3
D: NA

DNA: TGCGCCAGCAGCTTACATTTAGCGGGGACCTACAATGAGCAGTTCTTC
CDR3: CASSLHLAGTYNEQFF
V: TRBV4-1
size: NA
J: TRBJ2-1
D: TRBD2

DNA: TGTGCCAGCAGCGGATTCGCCCGAACAGGGGAAACAACTAATGAAAAACTGTTTTTT
CDR3: CASSGFARTGETTNEKLFF
V: TRBV7-9
size: NA
J: TRBJ1-4
D: TRBD1

DNA: TGTGCCAGCAGCTTAGTCTGGTACCGGGGGGATCCATCTAACTATGGCTACACCTTC
CDR3: CASSLVWYRGDPSNYGYTF
V: TRBV7-9
size: NA
J: TRBJ1-2
D: NA

DNA: TGTGCCTGGGGCGGACTAGCGGAAGAGACCCAGTACTTC
CDR3: CAWGGLAEETQYF
V: TRBV30
size: NA
J: TRBJ2-5
D: TRBD2

DNA: TGCGCCAGCAGGTTTACTAGCGGGGGGCCGGAGACCCAGTACTTC
CDR3: CASRFTSGGPETQYF
V: TRBV4-1
size: NA
J: TRBJ2-5
D: TRBD2